These 19 T cell receptor beta chains came from one sample sequenced in a study of T cells in Graves' hyperthyroidism and ophthalmopathy. It was RNA transcripts that yielded the amplified TCR beta CDR3 regions. The TCR CDR3 first-round RT-PCR relied on the HTBI primer set. TCRdb fed the multiplex PCR reads into MiXCR, producing one record per CDR3 protein. This sample has fewer than 350,000 distinct CDR3 sequences, with around 18% found just once. Sequenced input: blood. The receptors here all came from a woman aged 40 to 50 with Graves' ophthalmopathy.

This clonotype has a count of ten or more. V gene TRBV24-1 combines with J gene TRBJ2-6; possibly TRBD1 for D (6 bases). Trimming pared 4 bases from V and 3 bases from J, leaving 15 bases between. This CDR3 is built from 17 residues. CDR1 is KGHDR and CDR2 is SFDVKD in the germline V gene. CDR3 residues: CATSDTRTGIGANVLTF. The CDR3 DNA reads as TGTGCCACCAGTGACACCAGAACAGGGATTGGGGCCAACGTCCTGACTTTC.

This clonotype showed up many times. This sequence joins TRBV18 and TRBJ2-5; no firm D call. The V gene lost 2 bases and the J gene lost 5 bases, with 3 bases spanning the gap. From germline, CDR1 is KGHSH and CDR2 LQKENI. The CDR3 consists of 11 residues. The CDR3 reads CASSPTETQYF. CDR3 nucleotide sequence: TGTGCCAGCTCACCAACCGAGACCCAGTACTTC.

In this sample, this clonotype turned up many times. CDR3 protein: CASSLDDYSNQPQHF. In DNA form, the CDR3 reads TGCGCCAGCAGCTTGGACGACTATAGCAATCAGCCCCAGCATTTT. The rearrangement joins TRBV5-1 to TRBJ1-5; no clear D. The length of the CDR3 is 15 residues. V was trimmed by 0 bases and J by 0 bases, leaving 7 bases between them. Germline lookup yields CDR1 SGHRS and CDR2 YFSETQ.

This clonotype was observed many times. The chain has TRBV7-6 and TRBJ1-1; tentatively, D is TRBD1 (5 bases). The CDR3 extends over 16 amino acids. V lost 0 bases, J lost 6 bases, and 17 bases lay in between. Germline V lookup: CDR1 SGHVS, CDR2 FNYEAQ. This chain's CDR3 is CASSLAGVYPAAEAFF. CDR3 DNA: TGTGCCAGCAGCTTAGCGGGGGTGTATCCAGCCGCTGAAGCTTTCTTT. Supplemented by reference TRBV7-6 and TRBJ1-1, the full variable domain reads GAGVSQSPRYKVTKRGQDVALRCDPISGHVSLYWYRQALGQGPEFLTYFNYEAQQDKSGLPNDRFSAERPEGSISTLTIQRTEQRDSAMYRCASSLAGVYPAAEAFFGQGTRLTVV.

This clonotype showed up just a few times. The chain recombines TRBV30 with TRBJ2-7; perhaps TRBD2 as D (5 bases). Germline CDR1 is GTSNPN and CDR2 is SVGIG (reference sequence). V dropped 5 bases and J dropped 5 bases, with 10 bases sitting between them. The CDR3 totals 11 residues. The CDR3 protein is CAWALGDEQYF. The CDR3 DNA follows: TGTGCCTGGGCATTGGGAGACGAGCAGTACTTC.

This clonotype was counted many times. The V and J genes are TRBV4-1 and TRBJ1-2; D is undetermined. The V and J ends lost 1 base and 0 bases respectively, with 18 bases between them. The CDR3 is 18 amino acids. Germline assignment: CDR1 MGHRA and CDR2 YSYEKL. DNA of the CDR3: TGCGCCAGCAGCCAAGTCATTATAACGGAGGTCCCTAACTATGGCTACACCTTC. Translated, it gives CASSQVIITEVPNYGYTF.

There are many counts of this clonotype. The chain carries TRBV2 and TRBJ1-2; D gene uncertain. Per germline, CDR1 SNHLY and CDR2 FYNNEI. This CDR3 is built from 13 residues. The V end lost 8 bases, the J end lost 4 bases, and 14 bases lay between the germline ends. The CDR3 nucleotides are TGTGCCAGCTCGGCAGGCCTCTTCTATGGCTACACCTTC. Its translation: CASSAGLFYGYTF.

This clonotype was seen at least ten times. The DNA for the CDR3 is TGTGCCAGCAAGCGGACTGACGGGCATGGTTACGAGCAGTACTTC. Protein sequence: CASKRTDGHGYEQYF. The chain recombines TRBV12-3 or TRBV12-4 with TRBJ2-7; perhaps TRBD2 as D (5 bases). The ends were cut back, 7 bases at V and 4 bases at J, with 20 bases in the middle. The CDR3 sequence is 15 residues long.

The J gene is TRBJ1-6, the V gene TRBV7-6, with D perhaps TRBD1 (6 bases). CDR3 length: 15 amino acids. Germline assignment: CDR1 SGHVS and CDR2 FNYEAQ. Trimming removed 0 bases from V and 6 bases from J, with 9 bases in between. The CDR3 nucleotides read TGTGCCAGCAGCTTAGCGGACAGAGCTAATTCACCCCTCCACTTT. It specifies CASSLADRANSPLHF.

This chain connects TRBV6-5 to TRBJ2-7; 9 bases map to TRBD2. The germline CDR1 and CDR2 sequences are MNHEY and SVGAGI. The V gene end was trimmed by 4 bases and the J gene end by 5 bases; junction bases not matched to a gene: 9. This CDR3 has 15 amino acids. CDR3 protein: CASSFRREGQNEQYF. As DNA, the CDR3 is TGTGCCAGCAGTTTTAGGCGGGAGGGCCAGAACGAGCAGTACTTC.

Ten or more counts support this clonotype. The CDR3: CASSPREGGTGELFF. CDR3 nucleotide sequence: TGTGCCAGCTCACCTAGAGAAGGGGGCACCGGGGAGCTGTTTTTT. The gene calls are TRBV18 and TRBJ2-2, with D possibly matching TRBD1 (6 bases). The CDR3 has 15 amino acids. Germline V gene sequence: CDR1 KGHSH, CDR2 LQKENI. The V gene lost 3 bases and the J gene lost 4 bases, with 12 bases spanning the gap.

There are a few counts of this clonotype. With a much larger clone just one base away, this may be a read error. The chain recombines TRBV14 with TRBJ2-7; D possibly corresponds to TRBD1 (5 bases). The CDR3 totals 15 residues. Germline V gene sequence: CDR1 SGHDN, CDR2 FVKESK. The CDR3 DNA follows: TGTGCCATCAGCCCTGAGACAGCGAAGGCCTACGAGCAGTACTTC. Its translation is CAISPETAKAYEQYF.

This clonotype was observed many times. The chain couples TRBV6-2 or TRBV6-3 to TRBJ2-5; TRBD1 is a possible D gene (5 bases). Looked up from germline, CDR1 is MNHEY and CDR2 is SVGEGT. The CDR3 is 16 amino acids. V was pared by 5 bases and J by 2 bases, with 18 bases between. The CDR3 region has the DNA TGTGCCAGCAGTGGGGTGGAAGACAGCGATCAAGAGACCCAGTACTTC. Its protein product is CASSGVEDSDQETQYF.

This clonotype was seen at least ten times. This chain joins TRBV28 and TRBJ2-7; TRBD2 agrees at 7 bases. J gave up 3 bases and V 3 bases, and 5 bases lay outside the gene matches. CDR1 MDHEN and CDR2 SYDVKM come from the germline V gene. The length of the CDR3 is 14 residues. The CDR3 DNA reads as TGTGCCAGCAGTTTTCGGGGGAGGGGCTACGAGCAGTACTTC. Its translation: CASSFRGRGYEQYF.

This clonotype was seen many times. The chain carries TRBV29-1 and TRBJ1-1, with 8 positions matching TRBD1. CDR1 is SQVTM and CDR2 is ANQGSEA in the germline V gene. This CDR3 comprises 14 residues. The J segment lost 10 bases and the V segment lost 3 bases, leaving 13 bases of the junction unmatched. The chain's CDR3 is CSVDLQGAQPGAFF. CDR3 DNA: TGCAGCGTTGATTTGCAGGGGGCGCAACCGGGAGCTTTCTTT.

This clonotype occurred many times. The chain employs TRBV12-3 or TRBV12-4 and TRBJ2-5; TRBD2 matches 7 bases. V was pared by 3 bases and J by 1 base, with 14 bases of the junction left unmatched. The CDR3 sequence is 18 residues long. Written as DNA, the CDR3 is TGTGCCAGCAGTTTGGATCTAGCGGAAACTCTAATCCAAGAGACCCAGTACTTC. This codes for CASSLDLAETLIQETQYF.

The rearrangement uses TRBV30 and TRBJ2-5; no reliable D call. The CDR3 covers 13 residues. Trimming pared 2 bases from V and 4 bases from J, leaving 11 bases between. Germline V gene sequence: CDR1 GTSNPN, CDR2 SVGIG (reference sequence). CDR3 amino acids: CAWSQGQVETQYF. The CDR3 nucleotides are TGTGCCTGGAGTCAAGGGCAGGTAGAGACCCAGTACTTC.

This clonotype appeared many times. The chain uses TRBV2 and TRBJ1-3; the D is unclear. The germline V gene has CDR1 SNHLY and CDR2 FYNNEI. The CDR3 is made up of 16 amino acids. Trimming pared 6 bases from V and 0 bases from J, leaving 15 bases between. As DNA, the CDR3 is TGTGCCAGCAGCAGACACGAATTAAGCTCTGGAAACACCATATATTTT. The encoded protein is CASSRHELSSGNTIYF.

This clonotype was observed a handful of times. The chain links TRBV19 to TRBJ1-1; D not certain. V lost 7 bases to trimming and J lost 4 bases, with 13 bases between them. CDR3 size: 13 residues. CDR1 is LNHDA and CDR2 is SQIVND in the germline V gene (reference sequence). CDR3: CASTGGWGTEAFF. Written as DNA, the CDR3 is TGTGCCAGTACTGGCGGGTGGGGCACTGAAGCTTTCTTT. Filled out from reference TRBV19 and TRBJ1-1, the complete variable domain reads DGGITQSPKYLFRKEGQNVTLSCEQNLNHDAMYWYRQDPGQGLRLIYYSQIVNDFQKGDIAEGYSVSREKKESFPLTVTSAQKNPTAFYLCASTGGWGTEAFFGQGTRLTVV.